This TCR beta chain was sequenced for a study of cytomegalovirus exposure and HLA in healthy donors (dated by TCRdb to the late 2010s). As for the study more broadly: According to an earlier analysis of a few hundred of the donors, some 180 million T cells yielded 100 million or so unique TCR beta sequences and more than 250 Gb of sequence data. Alongside the repertoire data, information on donor age, sex, ethnicity and CMV serostatus was compiled. In addition to the first cohort of 666 subjects, a separate validation cohort of 130 or so different subjects was used. Typing coverage varied by locus: about 620-630 donors for A, B, C, DRB1 and DQB1; some 520 for DQA1; about 600 for DPA1; 400 to 480 for DPB1. To predict cytomegalovirus infection status, the study brought together high-throughput TCR immunosequencing, statistical association of individual TCRs with disease status, and machine learning. Four or five DR-DQ haplotypes were handled as single units for association and clustering because linkage in the cohort was strong. Class I and class II HLA loci were covered by the typing at four-digit resolution. The study aimed to test whether signatures of past pathogen exposure could be identified by cataloging public T cell receptors. A later analysis re-analyzed previously published TCR beta repertoires from 600 to 850 donors and added high-resolution HLA genotyping to study TCR occurrence patterns. Approximately 310 gigabases of sequencing data and around 87 million unique TCR sequences were included in an early release covering over 600 HLA-typed donors. The later analysis used no new phenotypic data to find candidate immune exposures, relying instead on TCR beta sequences and their occurrence across donors. All discovery cohort repertoires had been generated on a single sequencing platform. An earlier analysis of 587 of the donors used high-throughput TCR beta sequencing to judge whether each TCR beta V gene segment behaved as functional or pseudogenic. Among a few hundred genotyped donors of the cohort, an average of 235,054 unique TCR beta nucleotide sequences were sequenced per donor, 15% to 20% of them non-productive. Of the roughly 400 genotyped donors, roughly 76% were placed in the genetic ancestry cluster associated with self-reported Caucasian donors. The study profiled the T cell repertoires of hundreds of subjects by immunosequencing and related them to cytomegalovirus serostatus. A later genetic analysis took genome-wide SNP genotypes for 398 of the 666 donors and used that subset as a discovery cohort. Broader findings and caveats from the paper: The classifier was reported to diagnose cytomegalovirus status with high specificity and sensitivity in both the original cohort and the validation cohort. Sequencing depth was assumed to be roughly uniform across donors in the presence/absence analyses, though that assumption may not hold. In a later analysis, TCR association rates were found to vary across HLA loci, with the most associated TCRs seen for DRB1 alleles and the fewest for HLA-C alleles. An earlier analysis of several hundred of the donors showed that most TCR beta V segments appeared in productive rearrangements either about 87% or about 30% of the time, which broadly matched IMGT annotations. In a later analysis, HLA-associated TCR beta chains were found to be more clonally expanded and to have lower generation probabilities than equally common non-associated chains. In a later analysis, most CMV-associated TCR beta chains were found to appear HLA-restricted, with HLA associations seemingly driven largely by CMV exposure. A later genetic analysis reported fewer N-insertions in productive TCRs among donors in an Asian-associated ancestry cluster than the roughly 670-donor mean. The sequencing pipeline was judged likely to have produced a cluster of highly shared sequence variants as a technical artifact. This cohort had only TCR beta chains sequenced, and the lack of alpha or paired-chain data limited which features could be detected. Because HLA typing was missing for some donors at each locus, association tests included only the typed subset. A total of about 180 TCR beta chains were listed by the study as associated with cytomegalovirus. Correlated functional status among segregating V segments might be attributable to linkage disequilibrium, but an unknown experimental factor could not be ruled out. It was suggested by the authors that the approach could potentially be generalized to other disease states and immunological phenotypes. In vitro tests confirmed that a few of the cytomegalovirus-associated TCR beta chains recognize cytomegalovirus antigens. The 87-base-pair reads could not distinguish some IMGT-functional V segments, including TRBV6-2 and TRBV6-3, so those segments were excluded. In a later genetic analysis, a missense DCLRE1C variant was associated with V-gene and J-gene trimming of TCR beta chains, and the association was replicated in an independent cohort. Strong co-occurrence of HLA alleles, especially DR and DQ, made assigning TCR associations to individual alleles difficult. Specific HLA alleles were associated with 15,000 to 20,000 TCR beta sequences at a false discovery rate of 0.05 in a later analysis. A further reported finding was that TCR beta sequences accurately predicted the HLA-A and HLA-B alleles for most subjects in the first cohort. The only immune exposure information available for the cohort was CMV serostatus. While some public TCRs were present in many individuals, most TCR sequences turned up only very rarely across donors. A later analysis reported that several top co-occurrence clusters appeared linked to parvovirus B19, influenza, CMV and Epstein-Barr virus. The earlier analysis of some 560 of the donors excluded seventeen rarely observed V segments, including chromosome 9 orphons, because counts were too low.

This clone occurred once. Its antigen is not yet known. No much larger clone exists at a distance of one base, and base qualities are not known. Library creation used the immunoSEQ multiplex PCR assay. For the multiplex PCR, a mixture combining 60 forward primers for TCR Vbeta segments and 13 reverse primers for TCR Jbeta segments was used. The CDR3 region of rearranged TCR beta genes was amplified from genomic DNA by a multiplex PCR assay. On the Illumina HiSeq System, the amplified TCR beta libraries were sequenced as 87-base-pair reads. In the paper's pipeline: Across the 640 or so repertoires, a later analysis counted 80 million or so unique TCR beta chains, around 11 million of which were shared by at least two donors. A nearest-neighbor algorithm error-corrected the raw reads and collapsed the reads into unique sequences, merging closely related sequences to remove PCR and sequencing errors. Alignment of CDR3 sequences to IMGT reference sequences was used to assign V, D and J gene segments. For a sequence to be retained, a match of at least six nucleotides to both a V gene segment and a J gene segment was required. A rearrangement was called productive if the CDR3 had no stop codons and remained in frame with V and J, and every other rearrangement was called non-productive. Following IMGT convention, CDR3 was defined as the stretch from the second conserved V-encoded cysteine up to the conserved J-encoded phenylalanine. Sequences without an unambiguous match to a single V gene segment were excluded from the earlier analysis of 587 of the donors. In an earlier analysis of around 590 of the donors, a V segment was called functional when productive rearrangements were above 56.7%, and segregating when the standard deviation between donors exceeded 5%. A statistical classification framework was developed to diagnose cytomegalovirus status using the catalog of TCR beta chain sequences. In a later analysis, V and J genes were assigned by comparing TCR nucleotide sequences against IMGT/GENE-DB human TR gene sequences. In a later analysis, CDR3 sequences and most-parsimonious VDJ recombination scenarios were assigned using the TCRdist pipeline. In a later analysis, every TCR beta chain was defined by the combination of its CDR3 amino acid sequence and its V-gene family, and reads without a unique V-gene family were dropped. To address suspected cross-contamination and a sequencing artifact, a later analysis removed 592 highly shared, low-generation-probability nucleotide sequences. In a later analysis, a clonal expansion index was calculated for each public chain from normalized within-repertoire ranks of inferred template counts. In a later analysis, generation probabilities were computed using a VDJ recombination model fitted to out-of-frame rearrangements, and the results were checked against IGoR. In a later analysis, TCR-TCR, TCR-HLA and TCR-CMV co-occurrence was scored with hypergeometric tests, and a repertoire-size bias correction was applied to TCR pairs. To estimate false discovery rates, a later analysis permuted the HLA or CMV assignments 20 times. In a later analysis, co-occurring TCRs were grouped using DBSCAN, with TCRdist sequence similarity added in when clustering inside HLA-allele-positive subsets. Repertoires with fewer than 30,000 or more than 120,000 public chains were left out of co-occurrence clustering, as were about five repertoires with anomalous nucleotide sharing. Held by TCRdb, this immuneACCESS table contains in-frame sequences only and omits some clones. Under half of the omission traces to an unresolved V gene where checked; the cause of the rest is unknown. From that table come the V and J calls and clone size; the DNA was used to work out D and trimming. Within this sample are 150,000 to 200,000 clones, with approximately 90% of them counted one time only. The ten top clones hold 1% to 1.4% of the sample.

In total, roughly 710 healthy bone marrow donors made up the cohort. At the time of sampling, all cohort members were nominally healthy, though unrecorded immune exposures were likely present. The donor was CMV seronegative and was included in the group of 352 seronegative cohort members. A peripheral blood sample was collected from each donor, and TCR beta sequencing was performed on peripheral blood mononuclear cells. The Qiagen DNeasy Blood Extraction Kit was used to extract genomic DNA from the blood cell samples. At the junction V is shortened by 3 bases and J by 8 bases; bases outside the gene matches: 10. CDR1 and CDR2 are drawn from the germline V gene: MDHEN, SYDVKM. Its CDR3 holds 17 amino acids, cysteine through phenylalanine. Left in the record is the CDR3 DNA by itself, 51 bases read in frame from the first base.

Sequenced sample: PBMCs. The sequence derives from a boy aged 2 to 10 in good health and CMV-seronegative. Recombination connected TRBV28 to TRBJ2-2; TRBD2 matches 12 bases in the middle. Here is the DNA: TGTGCCAGCAGTTTCGGACTAGCGGGACATCCGGGGGGGGAGCTGTTTTTT. This translates into CASSFGLAGHPGGELFF.